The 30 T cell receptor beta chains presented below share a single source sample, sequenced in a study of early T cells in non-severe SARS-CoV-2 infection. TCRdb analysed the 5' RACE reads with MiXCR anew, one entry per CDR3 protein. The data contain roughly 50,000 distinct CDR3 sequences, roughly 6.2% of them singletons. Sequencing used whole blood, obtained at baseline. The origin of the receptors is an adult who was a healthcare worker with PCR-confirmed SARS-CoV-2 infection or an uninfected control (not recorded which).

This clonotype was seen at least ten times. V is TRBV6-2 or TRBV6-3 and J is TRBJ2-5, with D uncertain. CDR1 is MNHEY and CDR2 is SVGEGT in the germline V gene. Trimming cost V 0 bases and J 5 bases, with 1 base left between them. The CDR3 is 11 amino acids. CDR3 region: CASSYSETQYF. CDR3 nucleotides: TGTGCCAGCAGTTACTCTGAGACCCAGTACTTC.

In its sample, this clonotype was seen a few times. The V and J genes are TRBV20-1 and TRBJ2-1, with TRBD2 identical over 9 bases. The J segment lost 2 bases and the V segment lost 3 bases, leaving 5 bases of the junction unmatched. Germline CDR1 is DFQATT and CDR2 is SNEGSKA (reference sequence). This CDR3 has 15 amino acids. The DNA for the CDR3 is TGCAGTGCTAGTTCAGCGGGAGGAACCTACAATGAGCAGTTCTTC. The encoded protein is CSASSAGGTYNEQFF.

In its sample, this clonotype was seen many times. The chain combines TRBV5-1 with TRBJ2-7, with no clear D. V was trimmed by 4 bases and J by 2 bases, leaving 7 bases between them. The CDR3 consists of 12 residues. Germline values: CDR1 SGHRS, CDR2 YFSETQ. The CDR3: CASSADTYEQYF. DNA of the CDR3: TGCGCCAGCAGCGCTGACACCTACGAGCAGTACTTC.

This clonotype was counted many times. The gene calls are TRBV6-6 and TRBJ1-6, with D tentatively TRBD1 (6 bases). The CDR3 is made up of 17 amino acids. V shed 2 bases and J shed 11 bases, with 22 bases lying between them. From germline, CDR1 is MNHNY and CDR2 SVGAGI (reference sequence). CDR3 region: CASSYGGTTGTLPPLHF. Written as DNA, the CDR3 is TGTGCCAGCAGTTACGGGGGGACCACAGGGACCCTTCCACCCCTCCACTTT.

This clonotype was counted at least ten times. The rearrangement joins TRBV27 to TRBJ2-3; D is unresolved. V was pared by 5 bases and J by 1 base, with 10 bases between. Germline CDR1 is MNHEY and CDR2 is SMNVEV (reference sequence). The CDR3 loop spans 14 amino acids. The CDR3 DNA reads TGTGCCAGCAGTCTTCACAAGGGCACAGATACGCAGTATTTT. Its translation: CASSLHKGTDTQYF.

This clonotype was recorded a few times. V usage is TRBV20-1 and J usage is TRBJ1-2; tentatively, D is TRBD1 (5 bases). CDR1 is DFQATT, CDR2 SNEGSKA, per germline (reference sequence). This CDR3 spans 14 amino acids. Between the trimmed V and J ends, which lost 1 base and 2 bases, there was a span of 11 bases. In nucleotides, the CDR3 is TGCAGTGCTAGAGCTTTGGGGGACAACTATGGCTACACCTTC. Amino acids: CSARALGDNYGYTF.

CDR3 nucleotides: TGTGCCAGCAGCTTAAGAACGGCGGAGACCCAGTACTTC. Translated: CASSLRTAETQYF. V usage is TRBV5-6 and J usage is TRBJ2-5; unclear D gene. Trimming removed 2 bases at V and 5 bases at J, with 10 bases between. This CDR3 region has 13 residues. The germline CDR1 and CDR2 sequences are SGHDT and YYEEEE.

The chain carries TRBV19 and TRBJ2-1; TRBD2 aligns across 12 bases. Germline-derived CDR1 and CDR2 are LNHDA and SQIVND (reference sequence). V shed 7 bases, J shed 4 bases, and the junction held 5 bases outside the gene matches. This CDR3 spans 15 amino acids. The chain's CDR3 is CASKGTSGFYNEQFF. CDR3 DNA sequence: TGTGCCAGTAAAGGGACTAGCGGGTTTTACAATGAGCAGTTCTTC. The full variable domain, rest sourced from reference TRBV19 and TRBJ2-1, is DGGITQSPKYLFRKEGQNVTLSCEQNLNHDAMYWYRQDPGQGLRLIYYSQIVNDFQKGDIAEGYSVSREKKESFPLTVTSAQKNPTAFYLCASKGTSGFYNEQFFGPGTRLTVL.

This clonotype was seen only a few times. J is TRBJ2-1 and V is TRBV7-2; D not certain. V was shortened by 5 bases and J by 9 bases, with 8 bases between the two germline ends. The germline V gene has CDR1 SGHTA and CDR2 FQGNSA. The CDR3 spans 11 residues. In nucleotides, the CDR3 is TGTGCCAGCAGCATGCGTCTTGAGCAGTTCTTC. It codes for CASSMRLEQFF. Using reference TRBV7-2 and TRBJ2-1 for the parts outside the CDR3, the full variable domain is GAGVSQSPSNKVTEKGKDVELRCDPISGHTALYWYRQSLGQGLEFLIYFQGNSAPDKSGLPSDRFSAERTGGSVSTLTIQRTQQEDSAVYLCASSMRLEQFFGPGTRLTVL.

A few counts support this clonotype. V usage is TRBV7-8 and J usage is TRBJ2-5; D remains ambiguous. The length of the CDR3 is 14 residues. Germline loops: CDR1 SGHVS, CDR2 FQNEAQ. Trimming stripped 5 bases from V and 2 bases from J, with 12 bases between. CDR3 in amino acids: CASSPRPLQETQYF. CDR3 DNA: TGTGCCAGCAGCCCTCGTCCCTTACAAGAGACCCAGTACTTC.

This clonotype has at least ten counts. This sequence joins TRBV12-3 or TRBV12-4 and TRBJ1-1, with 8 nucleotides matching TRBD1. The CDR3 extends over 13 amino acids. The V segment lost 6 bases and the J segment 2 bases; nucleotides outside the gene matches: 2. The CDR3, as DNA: TGTGCCAGCAGAGGGACAGGAAACACTGAAGCTTTCTTT. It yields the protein CASRGTGNTEAFF.

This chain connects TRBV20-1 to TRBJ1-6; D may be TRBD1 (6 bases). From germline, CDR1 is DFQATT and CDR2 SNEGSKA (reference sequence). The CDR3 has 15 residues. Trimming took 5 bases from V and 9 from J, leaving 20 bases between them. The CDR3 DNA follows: TGCAGTGCTCCCGAGACAGGAGGAGGGAGTTCACCCCTCCACTTT. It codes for CSAPETGGGSSPLHF.

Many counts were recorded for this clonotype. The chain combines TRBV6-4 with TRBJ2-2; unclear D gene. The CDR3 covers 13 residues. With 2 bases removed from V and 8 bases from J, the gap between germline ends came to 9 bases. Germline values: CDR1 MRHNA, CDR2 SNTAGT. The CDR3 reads CASSDGSRGELFF. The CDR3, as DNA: TGTGCCAGCAGTGACGGGTCTAGAGGGGAGCTGTTTTTT.

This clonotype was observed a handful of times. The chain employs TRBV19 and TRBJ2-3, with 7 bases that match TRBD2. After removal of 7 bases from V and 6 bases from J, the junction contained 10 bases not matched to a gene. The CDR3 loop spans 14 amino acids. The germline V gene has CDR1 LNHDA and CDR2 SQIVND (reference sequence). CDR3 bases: TGTGCCAGTACTAAGCGGGGAAGGGTGGATACGCAGTATTTT. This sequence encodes CASTKRGRVDTQYF. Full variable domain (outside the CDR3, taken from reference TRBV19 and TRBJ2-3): DGGITQSPKYLFRKEGQNVTLSCEQNLNHDAMYWYRQDPGQGLRLIYYSQIVNDFQKGDIAEGYSVSREKKESFPLTVTSAQKNPTAFYLCASTKRGRVDTQYFGPGTRLTVL.

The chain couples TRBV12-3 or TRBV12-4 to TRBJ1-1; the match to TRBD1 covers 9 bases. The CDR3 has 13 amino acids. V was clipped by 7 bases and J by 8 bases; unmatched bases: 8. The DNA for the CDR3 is TGTGCCAGCACTCTACAGGGGGCGGGGGAAGCTTTCTTT. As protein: CASTLQGAGEAFF.

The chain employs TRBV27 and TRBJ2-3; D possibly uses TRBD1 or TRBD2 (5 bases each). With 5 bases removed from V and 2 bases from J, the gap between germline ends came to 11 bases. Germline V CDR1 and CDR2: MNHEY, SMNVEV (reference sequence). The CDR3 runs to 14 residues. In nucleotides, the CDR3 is TGTGCCAGCAGTATAGCAGGGACCACAGATACGCAGTATTTT. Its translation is CASSIAGTTDTQYF.

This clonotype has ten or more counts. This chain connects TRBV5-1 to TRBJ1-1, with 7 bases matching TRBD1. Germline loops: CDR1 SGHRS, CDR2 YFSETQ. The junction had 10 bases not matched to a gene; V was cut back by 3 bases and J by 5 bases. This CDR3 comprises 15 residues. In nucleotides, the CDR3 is TGCGCCAGCAGCTCCCAACAGGGGCTAGAGACTGAAGCTTTCTTT. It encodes CASSSQQGLETEAFF.

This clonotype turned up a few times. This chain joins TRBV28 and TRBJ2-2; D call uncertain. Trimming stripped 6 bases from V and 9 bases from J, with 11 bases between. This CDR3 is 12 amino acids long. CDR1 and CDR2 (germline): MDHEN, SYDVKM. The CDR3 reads CASSQQVRELFF. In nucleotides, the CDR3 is TGTGCCAGCAGCCAACAAGTTCGGGAGCTGTTTTTT.

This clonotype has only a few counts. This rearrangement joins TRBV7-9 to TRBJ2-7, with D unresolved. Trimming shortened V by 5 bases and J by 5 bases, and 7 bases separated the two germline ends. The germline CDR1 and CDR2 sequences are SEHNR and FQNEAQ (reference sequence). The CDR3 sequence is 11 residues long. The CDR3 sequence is CASSLAHEQYF. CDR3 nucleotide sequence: TGTGCCAGCAGCCTCGCCCACGAGCAGTACTTC. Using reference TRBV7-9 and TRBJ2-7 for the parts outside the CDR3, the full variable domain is DTGVSQNPRHKITKRGQNVTFRCDPISEHNRLYWYRQTLGQGPEFLTYFQNEAQLEKSRLLSDRFSAERPKGSFSTLEIQRTEQGDSAMYLCASSLAHEQYFGPGTRLTVT.

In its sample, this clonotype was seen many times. The CDR3 region has the DNA TGCAGTGCTCCGGGACTCCGCACAGATACGCAGTATTTT. Its translation: CSAPGLRTDTQYF. The genes are TRBV20-1 and TRBJ2-3; TRBD2 might be the D (6 bases). CDR3 length: 13 amino acids. From germline, CDR1 is DFQATT and CDR2 SNEGSKA (reference sequence). V was trimmed by 5 bases and J by 1 base, leaving 10 bases between them.

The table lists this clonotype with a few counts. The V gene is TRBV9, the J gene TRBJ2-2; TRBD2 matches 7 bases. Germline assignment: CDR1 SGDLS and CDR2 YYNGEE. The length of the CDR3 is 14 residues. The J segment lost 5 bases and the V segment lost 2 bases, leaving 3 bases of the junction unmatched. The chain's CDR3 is CASSVDGGTGELFF. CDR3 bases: TGTGCCAGCAGCGTCGACGGGGGGACCGGGGAGCTGTTTTTT.

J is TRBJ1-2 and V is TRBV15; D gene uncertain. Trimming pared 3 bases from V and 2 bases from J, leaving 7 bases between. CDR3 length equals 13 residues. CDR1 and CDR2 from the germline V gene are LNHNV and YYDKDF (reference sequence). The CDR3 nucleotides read TGTGCCACCAGCAGCAACCCCAACTATGGCTACACCTTC. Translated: CATSSNPNYGYTF.

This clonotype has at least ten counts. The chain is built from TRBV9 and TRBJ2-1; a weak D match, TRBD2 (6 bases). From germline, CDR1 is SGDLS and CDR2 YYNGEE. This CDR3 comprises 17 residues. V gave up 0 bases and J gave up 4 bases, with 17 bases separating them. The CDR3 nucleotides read TGTGCCAGCAGCGTAGGAAACGCGGGAACCTTTTACAATGAGCAGTTCTTC. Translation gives CASSVGNAGTFYNEQFF.

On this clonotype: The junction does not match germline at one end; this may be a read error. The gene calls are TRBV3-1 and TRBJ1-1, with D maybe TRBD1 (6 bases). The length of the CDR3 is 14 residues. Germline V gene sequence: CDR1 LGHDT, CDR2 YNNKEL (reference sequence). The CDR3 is CASTQGTRNTEAFF. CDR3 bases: TGTGCCAGCACCCAAGGGACACGGAACACTGAAGCTTTCTTT.

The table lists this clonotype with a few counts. CDR3 in amino acids: CASSLLSGGGYGYTF. The CDR3 bases are TGTGCCAGCAGTTTATTGTCAGGGGGCGGCTATGGCTACACCTTC. The chain employs TRBV27 and TRBJ1-2; 8 bases fit TRBD1. This CDR3 is built from 15 residues. With 1 base clipped from V and 4 bases from J, the junction kept 5 bases outside the gene matches. Germline lookup yields CDR1 MNHEY and CDR2 SMNVEV (reference sequence).

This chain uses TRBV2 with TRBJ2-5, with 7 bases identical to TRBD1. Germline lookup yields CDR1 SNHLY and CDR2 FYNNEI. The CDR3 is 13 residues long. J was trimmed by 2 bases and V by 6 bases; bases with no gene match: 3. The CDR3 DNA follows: TGTGCCAGCAGGGGACAGCTACAAGAGACCCAGTACTTC. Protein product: CASRGQLQETQYF. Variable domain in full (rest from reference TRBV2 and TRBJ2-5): EPEVTQTPSHQVTQMGQEVILRCVPISNHLYFYWYRQILGQKVEFLVSFYNNEISEKSEIFDDQFSVERPDGSNFTLKIRSTKLEDSAMYFCASRGQLQETQYFGPGTRLLVL.

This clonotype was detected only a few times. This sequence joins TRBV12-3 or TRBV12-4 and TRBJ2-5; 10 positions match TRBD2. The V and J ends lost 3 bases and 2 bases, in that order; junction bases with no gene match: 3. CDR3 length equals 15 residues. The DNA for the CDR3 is TGTGCCAGCAGTTTTTCTAGCGGGGGACAAGAGACCCAGTACTTC. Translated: CASSFSSGGQETQYF.

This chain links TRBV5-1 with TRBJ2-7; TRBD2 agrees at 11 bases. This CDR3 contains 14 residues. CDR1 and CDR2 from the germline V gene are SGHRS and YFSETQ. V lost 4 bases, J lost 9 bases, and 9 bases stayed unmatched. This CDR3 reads CASSPEVAGGGQYF. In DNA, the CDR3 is TGCGCCAGCAGCCCAGAGGTAGCGGGAGGGGGGCAGTACTTC.

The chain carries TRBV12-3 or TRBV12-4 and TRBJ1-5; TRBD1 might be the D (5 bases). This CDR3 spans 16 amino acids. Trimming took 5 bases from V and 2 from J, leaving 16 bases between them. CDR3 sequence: CASSDRVGGGNQPQHF. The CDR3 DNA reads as TGTGCCAGCAGTGACCGAGTGGGAGGGGGCAATCAGCCCCAGCATTTT.

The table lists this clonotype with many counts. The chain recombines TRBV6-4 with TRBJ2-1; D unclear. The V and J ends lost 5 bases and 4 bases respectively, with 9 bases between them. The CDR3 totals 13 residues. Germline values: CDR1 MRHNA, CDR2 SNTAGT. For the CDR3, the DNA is TGTGCCAGCAGTACGGAGATATACAATGAGCAGTTCTTC. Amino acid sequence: CASSTEIYNEQFF.